This passage covers 27 T cell receptor beta chains from one sample sequenced in a study of blood T cell repertoires in COVID-19. Sequenced by immunoSEQ multiplex PCR; TCRdb stores in-frame clones only, minus some. The sample comprises about 89,000 clones, 80% of which are singletons, and 15% to 20% rests with the top ten. The sequencing sample was made of peripheral blood. Source of these receptors: a woman older than 75 with acute or convalescent COVID-19.

DNA for the CDR3: TGTGCCAGCAGCCTCCTTGGACAGAGGGGCCAAGAGACCCAGTACTTC. It yields the protein CASSLLGQRGQETQYF. The chain combines TRBV3-1 (or the pseudogene TRBV3-2) with TRBJ2-5, with a possible D match to TRBD1 (6 bases). In germline, CDR1 is LGHDT, CDR2 YNNKEL (reference sequence). The CDR3 has 16 residues. Trimming stripped 4 bases from V and 1 base from J, with 16 bases between.

The CDR3 here is CASTGTGLANTEAFF. CDR3 bases: TGTGCCAGCACCGGGACAGGGCTGGCGAACACTGAAGCTTTCTTT. The chain uses TRBV6-5 and TRBJ1-1; 9 nucleotides align to TRBD1. The CDR3 has 15 residues. The germline CDR1 and CDR2 sequences are MNHEY and SVGAGI. V lost 7 bases and J lost 1; bases outside the gene matches: 7.

This clone was counted once. The chain uses TRBV24-1 and TRBJ2-3; TRBD2 matches at 9 bases. CDR1 and CDR2 (germline): KGHDR, SFDVKD. The length of the CDR3 is 13 residues. With 9 bases clipped from V and 4 bases from J, the junction kept 4 bases outside the gene matches. CDR3 in DNA: TGTGCCACCTCCGGGACTAGCCCAGATACGCAGTATTTT. The encoded protein is CATSGTSPDTQYF.

The chain links TRBV5-1 to TRBJ1-1; TRBD1 might be the D (5 bases). This CDR3 region has 13 residues. Germline CDR1 is SGHRS and CDR2 is YFSETQ. Trimming pared 3 bases from V and 5 bases from J, leaving 11 bases between. The CDR3 spells CASSSVGGTEAFF. The CDR3 nucleotides are TGCGCCAGCAGCTCGGTCGGGGGTACTGAAGCTTTCTTT.

The chain is built from TRBV28 and TRBJ2-7, with 8 bases matching TRBD1. Germline V CDR1 and CDR2: MDHEN, SYDVKM. With V trimmed by 5 bases and J by 2 bases, 5 bases remained unmatched. This CDR3 is 14 amino acids long. CDR3 region: CASSTTGGTYEQYF. Written as DNA, the CDR3 is TGTGCCAGCAGTACAACAGGGGGTACCTACGAGCAGTACTTC.

V gene TRBV7-2 combines with J gene TRBJ1-1; 9 bases align to TRBD1. This CDR3 comprises 12 residues. The germline V gene has CDR1 SGHTA and CDR2 FQGNSA. V trimming: 4 bases; J trimming: 6 bases; junction bases outside the gene matches: 0. The CDR3 protein is CASSWTGAEAFF. The DNA for the CDR3 is TGTGCCAGCAGCTGGACAGGGGCTGAAGCTTTCTTT.

In DNA, the CDR3 is TGTGCCACCAGTGATCAAGGACGGTCAGGGGGCTACACCTTC. Translation: CATSDQGRSGGYTF. This rearrangement joins TRBV24-1 to TRBJ1-2; tentative D call: TRBD1 (5 bases). The CDR3 runs to 14 residues. V dropped 3 bases and J dropped 8 bases, with 15 bases sitting between them. Germline-derived CDR1 and CDR2 are KGHDR and SFDVKD.

This clone appeared once. V is TRBV19 and J is TRBJ1-5; D is possibly TRBD1 (6 bases). This CDR3 contains 16 residues. The germline V gene has CDR1 LNHDA and CDR2 SQIVND (reference sequence). V was cut by 3 bases and J by 3 bases, with 15 bases left in between. CDR3 amino acids: CASSMLNRDPNQPQHF. The CDR3 nucleotides are TGTGCCAGTAGTATGCTGAACAGGGACCCCAATCAGCCCCAGCATTTT.

The chain links TRBV10-3 to TRBJ1-1; 9 bases fit TRBD1. Germline values: CDR1 ENHRY, CDR2 SYGVKD. The V and J ends lost 7 bases and 4 bases, in that order; junction bases with no gene match: 7. The CDR3 length is 14 residues. The CDR3 sequence: CAITPQGAGTEAFF. The CDR3 DNA sequence: TGTGCCATCACTCCACAGGGGGCGGGCACTGAAGCTTTCTTT.

This chain links TRBV6-5 with TRBJ1-1; D is possibly TRBD1 (6 bases). The V gene lost 6 bases and the J gene lost 8 bases, with 19 bases spanning the gap. Germline CDR1 and CDR2: MNHEY and SVGAGI. CDR3 length equals 14 residues. Here the CDR3 DNA reads TGTGCCAGCAGCTACACGACAGGAACGCGAGAAGCTTTCTTT. It is translated as CASSYTTGTREAFF.

This clone has only one observation. CDR3 in amino acids: CASSLDRGRGMSPLHF. The CDR3 bases are TGTGCCAGCAGCTTAGATCGGGGCAGGGGGATGTCACCCCTCCACTTT. The chain has TRBV11-2 and TRBJ1-6; 7 nucleotides agree with TRBD1. V was pared by 0 bases and J by 10 bases, with 9 bases of the junction left unmatched. Per germline, CDR1 SGHAT and CDR2 FQNNGV. CDR3 size: 16 residues.

The CDR3 protein is CASSPLPGDAGDGYTF. The DNA for the CDR3 is TGTGCCAGCTCACCTCTGCCCGGCGACGCGGGCGATGGCTACACCTTC. V is TRBV18 and J is TRBJ1-2; D remains ambiguous. Germline assignment: CDR1 KGHSH and CDR2 LQKENI. Trimming removed 3 bases from V and 6 bases from J, with 20 bases in between. The CDR3 consists of 16 residues. Combining the CDR3 with reference TRBV18 and TRBJ1-2 gives the whole variable domain NAGVMQNPRHLVRRRGQEARLRCSPMKGHSHVYWYRQLPEEGLKFMVYLQKENIIDESGMPKERFSAEFPKEGPSILRIQQVVRGDSAAYFCASSPLPGDAGDGYTFGSGTRLTVV.

This clone is labeled as medium-sized. The chain recombines TRBV4-2 with TRBJ2-1; the match to TRBD2 covers 10 bases. The CDR3 covers 16 residues. Looked up from germline, CDR1 is LGHNA and CDR2 is YNFKEQ. J was trimmed by 10 bases and V by 0 bases; bases with no gene match: 9. CDR3 in DNA: TGTGCCAGCAGCCAAGATCAGGAGCGGGGGGGCTTGGAGCAGTTCTTC. As protein: CASSQDQERGGLEQFF.

The chain has TRBV6-5 and TRBJ2-7, with D tentatively TRBD1 (5 bases). The germline V gene has CDR1 MNHEY and CDR2 SVGAGI. The CDR3 covers 14 residues. V lost 2 bases and J lost 3, with 11 bases in between. DNA of the CDR3: TGTGCCAGCAGTTACGAAGACAGTATCTACGAGCAGTACTTC. Residues: CASSYEDSIYEQYF.

The chain recombines TRBV19 with TRBJ2-5, with TRBD2 identical over 14 bases. The CDR3 runs 19 residues. J lost 2 bases, V lost 4 bases, and 12 bases had no gene match. From germline, CDR1 is LNHDA and CDR2 SQIVND (reference sequence). Written as DNA, the CDR3 is TGTGCCAGTAGTAAAGGACTAGCGGGAGGTCCCTTATCACAAGAGACCCAGTACTTC. As protein: CASSKGLAGGPLSQETQYF.

V gene TRBV19 combines with J gene TRBJ1-5; D gene uncertain. The CDR3 runs to 13 residues. The V gene lost 3 bases and the J gene lost 5 bases, with 8 bases spanning the gap. CDR1 LNHDA and CDR2 SQIVND come from the germline V gene (reference sequence). CDR3 protein: CASSIPPDQPQHF. The CDR3 coding sequence is TGTGCCAGTAGTATCCCTCCAGATCAGCCCCAGCATTTT.

The chain combines TRBV6-1 with TRBJ2-1; the D gene is possibly TRBD1 (5 bases). The germline V gene encodes CDR1 MNHNS and CDR2 SASEGT. The V end was cut by 2 bases, the J end by 5 bases, with 10 bases between. This CDR3 contains 14 residues. For the CDR3, the DNA is TGTGCCAGCAGTGAACGTACAGGTAACAATGAGCAGTTCTTC. Translation: CASSERTGNNEQFF.

The chain couples TRBV7-6 to TRBJ1-4, with D possibly being TRBD1 (5 bases). The germline V and J ends were trimmed by 1 base and 14 bases, with 11 bases remaining between them. Per the germline V gene, CDR1 is SGHVS and CDR2 is FNYEAQ. This CDR3 is built from 12 residues. The CDR3 DNA reads TGTGCCAGCAGCTTAGTGCAGGGCAGGCTGTTTTTT. Translation gives CASSLVQGRLFF.

This clone was seen a single time. The chain combines TRBV27 with TRBJ2-2; no clear D gene. From germline, CDR1 is MNHEY and CDR2 SMNVEV (reference sequence). Trimming took off 3 bases at V and 4 bases at J, with 3 bases between the two ends. There are 12 residues in the CDR3. The DNA of the CDR3 is TGTGCCAGCAGTTTCGGCACCGGGGAGCTGTTTTTT. It is translated as CASSFGTGELFF.

The chain uses TRBV19 and TRBJ2-2; weak D call: TRBD2 (6 bases). Germline V gene sequence: CDR1 LNHDA, CDR2 SQIVND (reference sequence). The CDR3 length is 15 residues. Trimming stripped 4 bases from V and 1 base from J, with 10 bases between. CDR3 sequence: CASSRTTLNTGELFF. In DNA, the CDR3 is TGTGCCAGTAGTAGGACTACTTTGAACACCGGGGAGCTGTTTTTT.

This chain's CDR3 is CASGGALYNQPQHF. The CDR3 nucleotides are TGTGCCAGCGGAGGGGCACTATACAATCAGCCCCAGCATTTT. J is TRBJ1-5 and V is TRBV2; a weak D match, TRBD1 (5 bases). The CDR3 extends over 14 amino acids. Trimming pared 8 bases from V and 3 bases from J, leaving 14 bases between. CDR1 is SNHLY and CDR2 is FYNNEI in the germline V gene.

This clone was counted once. This chain uses TRBV11-2 with TRBJ2-1; D gene ambiguous. V was trimmed by 4 bases and J by 2 bases, leaving 6 bases between them. CDR1 is SGHAT and CDR2 is FQNNGV in the germline V gene. The CDR3 runs 13 residues. The CDR3: CASSSNTYNEQFF. CDR3 nucleotides: TGTGCCAGCAGCTCCAACACCTACAATGAGCAGTTCTTC.

V is TRBV2 and J is TRBJ1-3; no clear D. The V end lost 2 bases, the J end lost 3 bases, and 8 bases lay between the germline ends. The CDR3 consists of 14 residues. CDR1 is SNHLY and CDR2 is FYNNEI in the germline V gene. The CDR3 DNA is TGTGCCAGCAGTGAAAGCGGTGGTGGAAACACCATATATTTT. As protein: CASSESGGGNTIYF.

Only one count was recorded for this clone. This chain uses TRBV27 with TRBJ2-7, with TRBD1 matching 7 bases. Germline V gene sequence: CDR1 MNHEY, CDR2 SMNVEV (reference sequence). V lost 6 bases, J lost 7 bases, and 9 bases stayed unmatched. The CDR3 runs to 13 residues. CDR3 nucleotides: TGTGCCAGCAGCTCCCAGGGGGTAAGGGAGCAGTACTTC. Protein: CASSSQGVREQYF.

V and J are TRBV5-1 and TRBJ2-4; the D is unclear. The germline V gene encodes CDR1 SGHRS and CDR2 YFSETQ. The CDR3 length is 16 residues. Trimming removed 4 bases from V and 0 bases from J, with 14 bases in between. CDR3 bases: TGCGCCAGCAGCCCCCGGGTATCACTAGCCAAAAACATTCAGTACTTC. Translating gives CASSPRVSLAKNIQYF.

This clone appeared a few times. The V and J genes are TRBV4-2 and TRBJ1-5, with TRBD1 identical over 7 bases. V was pared by 1 base and J by 9 bases, with 6 bases of the junction left unmatched. CDR1 and CDR2 (germline): LGHNA, YNFKEQ. The CDR3 loop spans 14 amino acids. The CDR3 spells CASSQGQGEGPQHF. The DNA for the CDR3 is TGTGCCAGCAGCCAAGGACAGGGTGAAGGGCCCCAGCATTTT.

On this clone: Relative to the germline gene, one junction end is altered; a read error may explain this. This rearrangement joins TRBV5-5 to TRBJ1-2; 12 bases are shared with TRBD1. CDR1 and CDR2 from the germline V gene are SGHKS and YYEKEE (reference sequence). This CDR3 is 13 amino acids long. CDR3 in amino acids: CASSLGPGTGGRF. The DNA for the CDR3 is TGTGCCAGCAGCTTGGGACCCGGGACAGGGGGCCGCTTC.